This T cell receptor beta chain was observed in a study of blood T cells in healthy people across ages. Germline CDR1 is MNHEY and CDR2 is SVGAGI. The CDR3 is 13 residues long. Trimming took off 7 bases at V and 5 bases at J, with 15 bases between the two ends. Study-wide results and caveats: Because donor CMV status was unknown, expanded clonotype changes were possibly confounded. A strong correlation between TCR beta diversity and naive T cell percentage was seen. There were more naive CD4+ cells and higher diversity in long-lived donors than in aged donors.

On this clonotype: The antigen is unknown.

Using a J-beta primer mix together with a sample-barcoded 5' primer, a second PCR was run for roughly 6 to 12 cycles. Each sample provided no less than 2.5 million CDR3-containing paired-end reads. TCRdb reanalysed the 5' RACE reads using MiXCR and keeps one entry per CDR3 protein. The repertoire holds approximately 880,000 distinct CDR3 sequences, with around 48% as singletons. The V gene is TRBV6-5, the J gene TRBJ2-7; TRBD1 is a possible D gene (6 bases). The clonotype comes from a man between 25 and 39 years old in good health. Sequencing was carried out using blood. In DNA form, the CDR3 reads TGTGCCAGCATTCGATCTCCAGGGGACGAGCAGTACTTC. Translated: CASIRSPGDEQYF.